This T cell receptor beta chain was recovered during a study of a mutant IDH1 vaccine in newly diagnosed glioma. At the level of the study: The treated group averaged approximately 42 years old and was around 62% male, approximately 38% female. Before enrollment, patients got radiotherapy alone, temozolomide alone, or mostly the combination. Study results and limitations: Seemingly, pseudoprogression had no relation to changes in the top peripheral T cell clonotypes. Patients showed vaccine-induced immune responses at a rate of about 93%.

Data came from immunoSEQ multiplex PCR; TCRdb stores just in-frame clones and leaves some out. The sample holds just under 95,000 clones; roughly 85% are singletons and the top ten take approximately 7.4%. Time point in this sample: baseline, week 1 (first vaccination visit). Treatment here: pre-vaccination baseline after standard-of-care therapy. V lost 8 bases and J lost 2; bases outside the gene matches: 6. Germline values: CDR1 MGHDK, CDR2 SYGVNS. The CDR3 sequence is 14 residues long. As concerns this clone: Its antigen is undetermined.

The clonotype originates from a woman aged 45 to 65 with glioma. The sequenced sample was PBMCs, obtained from a glioma patient treated with radiotherapy, temozolomide or both. The chain uses TRBV25-1 and TRBJ2-7, with 10 positions matching TRBD2. CDR3 coding DNA: TGTGCCAGCGGGGGACTAGCGAGCCCCTACGAGCAGTACTTC. It translates to CASGGLASPYEQYF.